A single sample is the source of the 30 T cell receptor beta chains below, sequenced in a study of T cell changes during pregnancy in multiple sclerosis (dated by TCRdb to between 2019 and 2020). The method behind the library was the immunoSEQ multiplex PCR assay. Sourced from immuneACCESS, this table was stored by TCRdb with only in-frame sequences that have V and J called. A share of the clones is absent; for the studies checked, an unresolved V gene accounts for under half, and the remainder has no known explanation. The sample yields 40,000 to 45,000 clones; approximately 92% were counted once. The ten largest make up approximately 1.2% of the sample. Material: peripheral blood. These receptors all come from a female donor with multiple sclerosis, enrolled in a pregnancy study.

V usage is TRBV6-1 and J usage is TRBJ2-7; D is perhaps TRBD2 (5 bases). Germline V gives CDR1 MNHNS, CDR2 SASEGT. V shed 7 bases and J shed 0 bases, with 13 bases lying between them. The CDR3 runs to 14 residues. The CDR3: CASKGSASSYEQYF. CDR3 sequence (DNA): TGTGCCAGCAAAGGTAGCGCGAGCTCCTACGAGCAGTACTTC.

CDR3 sequence (DNA): TGTGCCAGCGGACGGAATCAGGGTTCTGCCTACGAGCAGTACTTC. It yields the protein CASGRNQGSAYEQYF. The chain links TRBV6-1 to TRBJ2-7, with D possibly TRBD1 on 5 matching bases. Trimming stripped 8 bases from V and 2 bases from J, with 19 bases between. The CDR3 loop spans 15 amino acids. The germline V gene has CDR1 MNHNS and CDR2 SASEGT.

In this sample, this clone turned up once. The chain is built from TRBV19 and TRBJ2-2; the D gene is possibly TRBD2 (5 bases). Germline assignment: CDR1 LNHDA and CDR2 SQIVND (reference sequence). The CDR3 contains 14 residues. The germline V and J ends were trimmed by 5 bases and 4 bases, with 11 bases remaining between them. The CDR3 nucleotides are TGTGCCAGTAGTGGTTGGGAGACCACCGGGGAGCTGTTTTTT. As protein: CASSGWETTGELFF. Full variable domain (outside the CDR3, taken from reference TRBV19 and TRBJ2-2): DGGITQSPKYLFRKEGQNVTLSCEQNLNHDAMYWYRQDPGQGLRLIYYSQIVNDFQKGDIAEGYSVSREKKESFPLTVTSAQKNPTAFYLCASSGWETTGELFFGEGSRLTVL.

Here the CDR3 DNA reads TGTGCCATCAGTGAGATGGGGACAGACACCGGGGAGCTGTTTTTT. Its protein is CAISEMGTDTGELFF. The chain couples TRBV10-3 to TRBJ2-2, with 7 bases that match TRBD1. J was trimmed by 3 bases and V by 2 bases; bases with no gene match: 3. CDR1 and CDR2 (germline): ENHRY, SYGVKD. This CDR3 region has 15 residues.

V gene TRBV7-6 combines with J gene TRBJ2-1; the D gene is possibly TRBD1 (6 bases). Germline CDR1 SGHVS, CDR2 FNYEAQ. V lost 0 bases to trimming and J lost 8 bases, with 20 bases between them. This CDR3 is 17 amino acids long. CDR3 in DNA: TGTGCCAGCAGCTTAGCAAACAGGGTAGTCGGGCTTGATGAGCAGTTCTTC. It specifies CASSLANRVVGLDEQFF.

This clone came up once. For the CDR3, the DNA is TGTGCCAGCAGCTTCGTTACTAGGAATGAGCAGTTCTTC. Its translation is CASSFVTRNEQFF. This chain connects TRBV7-9 to TRBJ2-1, with D possibly being TRBD2 (5 bases). Germline CDR1 SEHNR, CDR2 FQNEAQ (reference sequence). CDR3 length: 13 residues. Trimming took off 3 bases at V and 7 bases at J, with 10 bases between the two ends.

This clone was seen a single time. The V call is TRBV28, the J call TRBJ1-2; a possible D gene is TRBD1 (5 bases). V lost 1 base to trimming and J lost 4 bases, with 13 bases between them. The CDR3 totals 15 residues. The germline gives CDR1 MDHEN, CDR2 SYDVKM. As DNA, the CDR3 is TGTGCCAGCAGTTTATTGGGAGGGGTCGGCTATGGCTACACCTTC. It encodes CASSLLGGVGYGYTF.

CDR3 DNA sequence: TGTGCCAGTAGTAGGGACACTACGTCGATCACTGAAGCTTTCTTT. Translated: CASSRDTTSITEAFF. The J gene is TRBJ1-1, the V gene TRBV19; weak D call: TRBD1 (6 bases). Germline-derived CDR1 and CDR2 are LNHDA and SQIVND (reference sequence). This CDR3 region has 15 residues. V lost 4 bases to trimming and J lost 4 bases, with 16 bases between them. Looking up the rest from reference TRBV19 and TRBJ1-1 gives the full variable domain: DGGITQSPKYLFRKEGQNVTLSCEQNLNHDAMYWYRQDPGQGLRLIYYSQIVNDFQKGDIAEGYSVSREKKESFPLTVTSAQKNPTAFYLCASSRDTTSITEAFFGQGTRLTVV.

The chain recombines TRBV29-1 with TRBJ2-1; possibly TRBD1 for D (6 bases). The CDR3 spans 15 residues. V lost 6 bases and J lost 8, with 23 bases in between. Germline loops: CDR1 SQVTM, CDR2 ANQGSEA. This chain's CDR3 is CSVLKQGRAPDEQFF. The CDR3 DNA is TGCAGCGTACTAAAACAGGGTAGGGCCCCTGATGAGCAGTTCTTC.

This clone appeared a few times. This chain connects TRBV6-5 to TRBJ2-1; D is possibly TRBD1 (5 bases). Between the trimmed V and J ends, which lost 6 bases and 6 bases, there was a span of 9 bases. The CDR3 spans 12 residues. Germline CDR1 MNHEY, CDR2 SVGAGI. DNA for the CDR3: TGTGCCAGCAGCGACAGACCCAATGAGCAGTTCTTC. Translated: CASSDRPNEQFF.

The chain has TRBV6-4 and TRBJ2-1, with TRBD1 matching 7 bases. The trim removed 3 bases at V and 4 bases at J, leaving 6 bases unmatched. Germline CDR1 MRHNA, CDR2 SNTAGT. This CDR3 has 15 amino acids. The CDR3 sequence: CASSEGQNLYNEQFF. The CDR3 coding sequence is TGTGCCAGCAGTGAGGGACAGAATCTTTACAATGAGCAGTTCTTC.

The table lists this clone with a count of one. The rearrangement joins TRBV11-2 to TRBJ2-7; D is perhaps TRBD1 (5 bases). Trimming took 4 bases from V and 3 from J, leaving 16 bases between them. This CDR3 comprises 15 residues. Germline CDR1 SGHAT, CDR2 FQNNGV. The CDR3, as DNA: TGTGCCAGCAGCTCTGGGGCTGGAAGTTTCTACGAGCAGTACTTC. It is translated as CASSSGAGSFYEQYF.

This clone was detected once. The chain's CDR3 is CASSLGGSSTDTQYF. In DNA form, the CDR3 reads TGCGCCAGCAGCTTGGGGGGTTCTAGCACAGATACGCAGTATTTT. This chain uses TRBV5-1 with TRBJ2-3; D not certain. This CDR3 region has 15 residues. Germline V CDR1 and CDR2: SGHRS, YFSETQ. V lost 0 bases to trimming and J lost 0 bases, with 8 bases between them.

The CDR3 DNA follows: TGTGCCAGCAGCTTAGGCATAAGGCGGGAGGGATCAGATACGCAGTATTTT. Translated: CASSLGIRREGSDTQYF. The chain recombines TRBV11-2 with TRBJ2-3; 9 bases line up with TRBD2. V trimming: 1 base; J trimming: 4 bases; junction bases outside the gene matches: 9. CDR3 length: 17 residues. Germline V CDR1 and CDR2: SGHAT, FQNNGV. The complete variable domain, with remaining parts taken from reference TRBV11-2 and TRBJ2-3, reads EAGVAQSPRYKIIEKRQSVAFWCNPISGHATLYWYQQILGQGPKLLIQFQNNGVVDDSQLPKDRFSAERLKGVDSTLKIQPAKLEDSAVYLCASSLGIRREGSDTQYFGPGTRLTVL.

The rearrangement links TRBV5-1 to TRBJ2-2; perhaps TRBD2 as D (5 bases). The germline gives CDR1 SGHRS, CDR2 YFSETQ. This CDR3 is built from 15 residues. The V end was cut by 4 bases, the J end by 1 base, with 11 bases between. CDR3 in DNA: TGCGCCAGCAGCCCAACGGGGAAGAACACCGGGGAGCTGTTTTTT. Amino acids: CASSPTGKNTGELFF.

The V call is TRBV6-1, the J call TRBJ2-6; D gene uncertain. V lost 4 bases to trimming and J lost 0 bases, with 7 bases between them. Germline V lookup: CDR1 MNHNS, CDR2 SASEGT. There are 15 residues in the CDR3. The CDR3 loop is CASSVSRSGANVLTF. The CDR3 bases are TGTGCCAGCAGTGTCTCGCGCTCTGGGGCCAACGTCCTGACTTTC.

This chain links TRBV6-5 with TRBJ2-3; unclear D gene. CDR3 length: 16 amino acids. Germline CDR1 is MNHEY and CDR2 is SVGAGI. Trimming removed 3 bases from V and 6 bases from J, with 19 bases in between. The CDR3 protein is CASSYRANPTSDTQYF. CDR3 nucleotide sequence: TGTGCCAGCAGTTATAGAGCGAACCCGACGTCGGATACGCAGTATTTT.

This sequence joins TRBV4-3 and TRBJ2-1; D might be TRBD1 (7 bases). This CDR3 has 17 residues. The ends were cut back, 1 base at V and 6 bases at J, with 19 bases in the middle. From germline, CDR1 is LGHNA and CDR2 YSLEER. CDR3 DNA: TGCGCCAGCAGCCAAGTCCCAGGGGGGCGGTCAATCAATGAGCAGTTCTTC. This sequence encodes CASSQVPGGRSINEQFF.

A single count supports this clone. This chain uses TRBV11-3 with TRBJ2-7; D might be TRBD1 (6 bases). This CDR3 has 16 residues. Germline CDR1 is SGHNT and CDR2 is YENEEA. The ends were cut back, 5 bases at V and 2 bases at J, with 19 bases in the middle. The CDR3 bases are TGTGCCAGCAGCCATGAGGACAGATATATGCCCTACGAGCAGTACTTC. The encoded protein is CASSHEDRYMPYEQYF.

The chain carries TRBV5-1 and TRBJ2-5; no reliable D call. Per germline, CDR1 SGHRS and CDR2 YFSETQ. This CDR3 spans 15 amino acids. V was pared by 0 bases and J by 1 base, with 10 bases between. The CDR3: CASSLGTGTQETQYF. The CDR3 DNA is TGCGCCAGCAGCTTGGGTACCGGAACCCAAGAGACCCAGTACTTC.

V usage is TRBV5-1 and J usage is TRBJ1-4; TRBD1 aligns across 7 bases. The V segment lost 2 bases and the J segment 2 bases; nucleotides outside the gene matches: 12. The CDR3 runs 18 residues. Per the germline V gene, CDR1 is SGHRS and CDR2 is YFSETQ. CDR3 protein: CASSFIPTGAGTNEKLFF. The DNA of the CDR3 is TGCGCCAGCAGCTTCATTCCTACAGGGGCTGGCACTAATGAAAAACTGTTTTTT.

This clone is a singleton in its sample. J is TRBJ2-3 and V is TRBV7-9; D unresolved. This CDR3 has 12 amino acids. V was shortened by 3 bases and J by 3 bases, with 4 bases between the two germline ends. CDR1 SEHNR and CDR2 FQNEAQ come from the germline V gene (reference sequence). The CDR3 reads CASSFGTDTQYF. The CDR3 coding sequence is TGTGCCAGCAGCTTCGGAACAGATACGCAGTATTTT.

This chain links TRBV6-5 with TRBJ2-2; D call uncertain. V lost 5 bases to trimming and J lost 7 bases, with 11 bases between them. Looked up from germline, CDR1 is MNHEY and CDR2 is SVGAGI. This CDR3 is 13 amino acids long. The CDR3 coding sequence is TGTGCCAGCAGTACGGACCCGGGCGGGGAGCTGTTTTTT. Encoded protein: CASSTDPGGELFF.

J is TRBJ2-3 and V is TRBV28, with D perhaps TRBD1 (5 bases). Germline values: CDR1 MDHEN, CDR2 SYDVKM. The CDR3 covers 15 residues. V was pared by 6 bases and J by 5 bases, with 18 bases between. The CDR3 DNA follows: TGTGCCAGCAGCCCTCAGGGCTGGGATGGAGATACGCAGTATTTT. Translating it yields CASSPQGWDGDTQYF.

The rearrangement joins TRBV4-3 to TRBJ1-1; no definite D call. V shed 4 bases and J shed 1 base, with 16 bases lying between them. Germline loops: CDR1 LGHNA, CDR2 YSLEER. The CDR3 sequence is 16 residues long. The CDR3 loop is CASSPQVYTTNTEAFF. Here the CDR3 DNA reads TGCGCCAGCAGCCCGCAGGTTTACACCACGAACACTGAAGCTTTCTTT.

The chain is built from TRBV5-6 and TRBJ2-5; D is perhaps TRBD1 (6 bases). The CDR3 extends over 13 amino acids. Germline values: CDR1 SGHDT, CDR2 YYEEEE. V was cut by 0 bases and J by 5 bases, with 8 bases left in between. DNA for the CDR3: TGTGCCAGCAGCTTGGGGCAGGGGGAGACCCAGTACTTC. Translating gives CASSLGQGETQYF.

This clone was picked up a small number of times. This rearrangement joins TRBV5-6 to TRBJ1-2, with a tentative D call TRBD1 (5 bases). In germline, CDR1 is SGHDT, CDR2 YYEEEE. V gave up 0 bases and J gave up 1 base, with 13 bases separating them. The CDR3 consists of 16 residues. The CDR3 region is CASSLAATANNYGYTF. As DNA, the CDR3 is TGTGCCAGCAGCTTGGCCGCGACAGCAAATAACTATGGCTACACCTTC.

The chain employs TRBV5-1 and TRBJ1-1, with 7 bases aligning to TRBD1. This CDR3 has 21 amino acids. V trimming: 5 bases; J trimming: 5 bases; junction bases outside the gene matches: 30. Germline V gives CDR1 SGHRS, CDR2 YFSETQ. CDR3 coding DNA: TGCGCCAGCAGTCGTTACCGGGACAGCGACAATAAGGGGCACCTAGGGACTGAAGCTTTCTTT. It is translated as CASSRYRDSDNKGHLGTEAFF.

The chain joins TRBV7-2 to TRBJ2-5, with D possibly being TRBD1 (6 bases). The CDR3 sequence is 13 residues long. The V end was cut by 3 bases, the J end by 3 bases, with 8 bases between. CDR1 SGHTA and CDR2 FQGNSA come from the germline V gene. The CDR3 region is CASSFYREETQYF. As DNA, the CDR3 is TGTGCCAGCAGCTTTTACAGGGAAGAGACCCAGTACTTC.

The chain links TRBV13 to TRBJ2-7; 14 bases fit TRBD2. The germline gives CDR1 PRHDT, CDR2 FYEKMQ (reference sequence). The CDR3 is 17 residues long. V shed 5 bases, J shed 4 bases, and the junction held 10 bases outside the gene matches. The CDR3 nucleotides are TGTGCCAGCAGCCCCCCGACTAGCGGGAGGGGTTGGTACGAGCAGTACTTC. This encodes CASSPPTSGRGWYEQYF.